A selection of T cell receptor beta chains follows, all from one sample in a study of T cells expressing NK-cell markers. TCRdb derives one entry per CDR3 protein from the 5' RACE reads, leaving out DNA. The specimen's table records about 390,000 distinct CDR3 sequences. Input material: blood T cells: a sorted CD56 or NKG2C T cell subset, CD4+ or CD8+ T cells, or bulk PBMC T cells (not recorded which). The receptors stem from a woman in her forties or fifties in good health. CDR3s include the opening cysteine and the closing phenylalanine or tryptophan.

j_gene	v_gene	CDR3aa
TRBJ2-1	TRBV27	CATLDRTNEQFF
TRBJ2-5	TRBV29-1	CSGGFGGLGQETQYF
TRBJ2-5	TRBV12-3/TRBV12-4	CASRGGSGRQETQYF
TRBJ1-6	TRBV4-1	CASSQDSQGGNSPLHF
TRBJ2-5	TRBV6-6	CASSKRRDLYQETQYF
TRBJ2-2	TRBV4-1	CASSGRLVAGGGNTGELFF
TRBJ1-2	TRBV18	CATTGAVANYGYTF
TRBJ1-2	TRBV7-9	CASSPNGRVDGYTF
TRBJ2-1	TRBV19	CASSIGGTSLNEQFF
TRBJ2-1	TRBV20-1	CSARDEGTPKGNEQFF
TRBJ2-7	TRBV5-1	CASSVRTGTTEQYF
TRBJ2-3	TRBV5-1	CASSLDGVSADTQYF
TRBJ2-7	TRBV29-1	CSARGTGYEQYF
TRBJ1-5	TRBV24-1	CATSDSSLTQHF
TRBJ2-3	TRBV4-2	CASSQQDTQYF
TRBJ1-6	TRBV12-3/TRBV12-4	CASSSNSGGRSPLHF
TRBJ2-4	TRBV20-1	CSAVLAAQNIQYF